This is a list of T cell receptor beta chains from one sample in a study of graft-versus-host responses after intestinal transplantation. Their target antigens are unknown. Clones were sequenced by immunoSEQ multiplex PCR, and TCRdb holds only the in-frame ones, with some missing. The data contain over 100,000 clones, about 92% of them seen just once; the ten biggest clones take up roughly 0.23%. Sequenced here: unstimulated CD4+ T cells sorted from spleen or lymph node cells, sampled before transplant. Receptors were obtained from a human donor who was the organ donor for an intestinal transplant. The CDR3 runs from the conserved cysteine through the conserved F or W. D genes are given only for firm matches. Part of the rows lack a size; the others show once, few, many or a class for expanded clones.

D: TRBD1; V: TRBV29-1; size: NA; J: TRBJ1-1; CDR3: CSVVRTGPMNTEAFF; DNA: TGCAGCGTTGTGAGGACAGGCCCCATGAACACTGAAGCTTTCTTT
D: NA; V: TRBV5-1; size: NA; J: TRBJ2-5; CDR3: CASSFEETQYF; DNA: TGCGCCAGCAGCTTTGAGGAGACCCAGTACTTC
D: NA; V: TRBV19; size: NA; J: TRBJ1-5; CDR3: CASRAPGRRVVDQPQHF; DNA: TGTGCCAGTAGAGCCCCGGGGCGGCGGGTCGTTGATCAGCCCCAGCATTTT
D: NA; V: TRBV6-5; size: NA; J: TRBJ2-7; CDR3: CASTHSGISYEQYF; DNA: TGTGCCAGCACTCATTCCGGGATCTCCTACGAGCAGTACTTC
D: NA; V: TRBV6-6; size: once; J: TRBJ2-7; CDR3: CASSRGPSYEQYF; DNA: TGTGCCAGCAGTCGAGGACCATCCTACGAGCAGTACTTC
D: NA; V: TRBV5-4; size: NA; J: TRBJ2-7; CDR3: CASSLGGWYEQYF; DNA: TGTGCCAGCAGCTTGGGAGGATGGTACGAGCAGTACTTC
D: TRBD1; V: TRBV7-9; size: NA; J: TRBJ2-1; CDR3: CASSLGSGGYNEQFF; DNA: TGTGCCAGCAGCTTAGGGTCAGGGGGCTACAATGAGCAGTTCTTC
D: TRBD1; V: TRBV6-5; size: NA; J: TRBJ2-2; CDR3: CASRQGANTGELFF; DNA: TGTGCCAGCAGACAGGGGGCGAACACCGGGGAGCTGTTTTTT
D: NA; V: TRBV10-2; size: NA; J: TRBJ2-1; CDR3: CASSQGLQFF; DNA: TGCGCCAGCAGCCAGGGACTGCAGTTCTTC
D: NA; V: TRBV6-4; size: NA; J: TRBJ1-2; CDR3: CAMEETGKIYGYTF; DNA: TGTGCCATGGAGGAAACAGGGAAGATTTATGGCTACACCTTC
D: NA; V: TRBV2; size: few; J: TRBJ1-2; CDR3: CASQNYGYTF; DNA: TGTGCCAGCCAAAACTATGGCTACACCTTC
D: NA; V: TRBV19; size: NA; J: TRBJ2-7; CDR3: CASRPGGATYEQYF; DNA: TGTGCCAGTAGGCCTGGGGGAGCCACCTACGAGCAGTACTTC
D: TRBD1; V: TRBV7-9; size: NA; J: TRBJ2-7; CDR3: CASSNPGTGSYEQYF; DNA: TGTGCCAGCAGCAATCCCGGGACAGGATCCTACGAGCAGTACTTC
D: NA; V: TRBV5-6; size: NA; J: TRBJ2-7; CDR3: CASSFTDILKSYEQYF; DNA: TGTGCCAGCAGCTTCACGGACATCCTCAAGTCCTACGAGCAGTACTTC
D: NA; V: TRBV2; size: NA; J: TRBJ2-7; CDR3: CASSDHPYEQYF; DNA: TGTGCCAGCAGTGATCACCCCTACGAGCAGTACTTC
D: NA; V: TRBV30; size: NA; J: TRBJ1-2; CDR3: CAWRADVFYGYTF; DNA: TGTGCCTGGAGGGCGGATGTATTCTATGGCTACACCTTC
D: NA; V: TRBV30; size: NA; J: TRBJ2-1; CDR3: CAWSPRMWRSNEQFF; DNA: TGTGCCTGGAGCCCCCGGATGTGGAGGTCCAATGAGCAGTTCTTC
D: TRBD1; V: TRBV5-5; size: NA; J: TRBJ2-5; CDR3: CASSGSGQLETQYF; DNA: TGTGCCAGCAGCGGGTCGGGACAGTTAGAGACCCAGTACTTC
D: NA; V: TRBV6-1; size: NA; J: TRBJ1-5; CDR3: CASSADFLTSNQPQHF; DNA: TGTGCCAGCAGTGCCGATTTTCTTACTAGCAATCAGCCCCAGCATTTT
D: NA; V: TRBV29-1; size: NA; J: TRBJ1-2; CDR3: CSVLNRDRQGYTF; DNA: TGCAGCGTCCTCAACAGGGACCGGCAAGGCTACACCTTC
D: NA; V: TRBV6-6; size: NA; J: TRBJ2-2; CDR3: CASEGGTNTGELFF; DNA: TGTGCCAGCGAAGGCGGGACGAACACCGGGGAGCTGTTTTTT
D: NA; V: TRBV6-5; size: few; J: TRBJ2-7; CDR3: CASSTLEGHEQYF; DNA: TGTGCCAGCAGTACCCTTGAGGGCCACGAGCAGTACTTC
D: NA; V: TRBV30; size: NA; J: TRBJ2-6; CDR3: CAWSGDSGANVLTF; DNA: TGTGCCTGGAGTGGGGACTCTGGGGCCAACGTCCTGACTTTC
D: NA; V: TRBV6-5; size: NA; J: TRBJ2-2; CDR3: CASSLNPHGTGELFF; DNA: TGTGCCAGCAGCCTGAATCCCCACGGCACCGGGGAGCTGTTTTTT
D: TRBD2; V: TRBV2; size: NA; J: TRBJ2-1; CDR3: CASNEVGLDYNEQFF; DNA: TGTGCCAGCAACGAGGTCGGACTAGACTACAATGAGCAGTTCTTC
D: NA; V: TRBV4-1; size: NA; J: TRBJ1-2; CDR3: CASSQGTNYGYTF; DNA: TGCGCCAGCAGCCAAGGGACAAACTATGGCTACACCTTC
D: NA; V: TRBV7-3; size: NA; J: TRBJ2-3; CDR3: CASSLMAGLDTQYF; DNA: TGTGCCAGCAGCTTAATGGCGGGGTTGGATACGCAGTATTTT
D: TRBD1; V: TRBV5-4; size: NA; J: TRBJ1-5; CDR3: CASSYDRDQPQHF; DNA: TGTGCCAGCAGCTATGACAGGGATCAGCCCCAGCATTTT
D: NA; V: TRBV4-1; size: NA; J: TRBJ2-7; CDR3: CASSQVLATYEQYF; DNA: TGCGCCAGCAGCCAAGTACTAGCCACCTACGAGCAGTACTTC
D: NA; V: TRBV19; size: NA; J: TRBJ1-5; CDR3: CASNPSNQPQHF; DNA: TGTGCCAGTAATCCCAGCAATCAGCCCCAGCATTTT
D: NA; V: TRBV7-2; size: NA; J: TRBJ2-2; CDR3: CASSRLRGELFF; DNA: TGTGCCAGCAGCCGCCTCCGCGGGGAGCTGTTTTTT
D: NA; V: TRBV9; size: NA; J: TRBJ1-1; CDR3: CASSVVREPSPFF; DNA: TGTGCCAGCAGCGTAGTTCGAGAGCCATCCCCTTTCTTT
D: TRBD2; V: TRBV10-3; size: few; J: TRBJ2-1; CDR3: CAITGGNNEQFF; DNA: TGTGCCATCACGGGAGGGAACAATGAGCAGTTCTTC
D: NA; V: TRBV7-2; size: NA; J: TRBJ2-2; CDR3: CATHGGASNTGELFF; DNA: TGTGCGACCCACGGAGGGGCCTCGAACACCGGGGAGCTGTTTTTT
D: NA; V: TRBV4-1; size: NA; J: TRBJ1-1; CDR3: CASSQDSIGVNTEAFF; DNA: TGCGCCAGCAGCCAAGATTCTATCGGGGTCAACACTGAAGCTTTCTTT
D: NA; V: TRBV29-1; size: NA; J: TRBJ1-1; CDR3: CSVVLMGGSTEAFF; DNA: TGCAGCGTTGTCCTAATGGGGGGTAGTACTGAAGCTTTCTTT
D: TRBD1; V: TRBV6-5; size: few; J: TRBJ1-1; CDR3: CASSYVGQGRTEAFF; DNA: TGTGCCAGCAGTTACGTCGGACAGGGGAGGACTGAAGCTTTCTTT
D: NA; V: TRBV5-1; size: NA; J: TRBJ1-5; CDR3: CASSPLGPGGNQPQHF; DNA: TGCGCCAGCAGCCCCCTTGGTCCCGGCGGAAATCAGCCCCAGCATTTT
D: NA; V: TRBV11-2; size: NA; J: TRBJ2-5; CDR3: CASSTTREETQYF; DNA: TGTGCCAGCAGCACGACTCGAGAAGAGACCCAGTACTTC
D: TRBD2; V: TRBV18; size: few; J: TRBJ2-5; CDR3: CASSPPGLAGVETQYF; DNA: TGTGCCAGCTCACCTCCGGGACTAGCGGGAGTAGAGACCCAGTACTTC
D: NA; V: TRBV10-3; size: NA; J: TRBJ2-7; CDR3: CAISDGVSYEQYF; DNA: TGTGCCATCAGTGATGGGGTCTCCTACGAGCAGTACTTC